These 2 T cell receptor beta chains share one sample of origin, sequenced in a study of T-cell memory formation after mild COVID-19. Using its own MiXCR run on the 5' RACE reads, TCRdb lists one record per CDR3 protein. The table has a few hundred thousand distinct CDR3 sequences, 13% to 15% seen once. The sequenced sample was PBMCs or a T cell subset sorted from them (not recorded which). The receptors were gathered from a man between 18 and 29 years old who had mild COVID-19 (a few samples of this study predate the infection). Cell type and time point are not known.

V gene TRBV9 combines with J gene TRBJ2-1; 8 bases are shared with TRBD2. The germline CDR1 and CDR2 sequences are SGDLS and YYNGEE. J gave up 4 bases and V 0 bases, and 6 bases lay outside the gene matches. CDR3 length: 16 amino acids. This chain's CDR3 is CASSVAKSGGYNEQFF. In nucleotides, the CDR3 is TGTGCCAGCAGCGTAGCTAAATCGGGGGGGTACAATGAGCAGTTCTTC.

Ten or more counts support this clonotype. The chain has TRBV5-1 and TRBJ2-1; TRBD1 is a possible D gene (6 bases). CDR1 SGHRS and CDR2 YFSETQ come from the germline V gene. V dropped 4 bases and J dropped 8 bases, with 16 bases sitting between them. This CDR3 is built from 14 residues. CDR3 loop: CASSARGVIHEQFF. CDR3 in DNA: TGCGCCAGCAGCGCCAGGGGTGTGATCCATGAGCAGTTCTTC.